Below, 11 T cell receptor beta chains from the same sample are listed, as sequenced in a study of blood T cell repertoires in COVID-19. The protocol was immunoSEQ multiplex PCR, while the TCRdb copy is restricted to in-frame clones and leaves out a portion. Found here are about 210,000 clones, 75% to 90% of them singletons; the top ten hold roughly 5%. The source material was peripheral blood. Source of these receptors: a middle-aged woman with acute or convalescent COVID-19.

V is TRBV7-9 and J is TRBJ2-3, with 11 positions matching TRBD2. Looked up from germline, CDR1 is SEHNR and CDR2 is FQNEAQ (reference sequence). The CDR3 is 19 residues long. Germline trimming cut 1 base from V and 1 base from J; bases unmatched to any gene: 10. The CDR3 region is CASSLGLAGGWDRTDTQYF. CDR3 nucleotide sequence: TGTGCCAGCAGCTTAGGCCTAGCGGGGGGATGGGATCGCACAGATACGCAGTATTTT.

V is TRBV2 and J is TRBJ1-4; TRBD1 might be the D (6 bases). Germline CDR1 is SNHLY and CDR2 is FYNNEI. With 6 bases removed from V and 8 bases from J, the gap between germline ends came to 13 bases. CDR3 length: 13 amino acids. The CDR3 region has the DNA TGTGCCAGCAGAAGGGACACTGGCGAAAAACTGTTTTTT. It yields the protein CASRRDTGEKLFF.

The chain links TRBV9 to TRBJ1-2; D is ambiguous. This CDR3 is 15 amino acids long. Germline loops: CDR1 SGDLS, CDR2 YYNGEE. The V and J ends lost 0 bases and 5 bases respectively, with 14 bases between them. CDR3 sequence: CASSVAGADIYGYTF. CDR3 bases: TGTGCCAGCAGCGTAGCTGGAGCAGATATTTATGGCTACACCTTC. The variable domain in full, completed from reference TRBV9 and TRBJ1-2, reads DSGVTQTPKHLITATGQRVTLRCSPRSGDLSVYWYQQSLDQGLQFLIQYYNGEERAKGNILERFSAQQFPDLHSELNLSSLELGDSALYFCASSVAGADIYGYTFGSGTRLTVV.

CDR3 loop: CASTDRGRGETQYF. CDR3 DNA: TGTGCCAGCACCGACAGGGGGCGGGGAGAGACCCAGTACTTC. V usage is TRBV6-5 and J usage is TRBJ2-5; TRBD1 matches 10 bases. CDR3 length equals 14 residues. Germline CDR1 and CDR2: MNHEY and SVGAGI. The J segment lost 4 bases and the V segment lost 7 bases, leaving 6 bases of the junction unmatched.

The chain is built from TRBV30 and TRBJ1-1; 7 positions agree with TRBD1. Looked up from germline, CDR1 is GTSNPN and CDR2 is SVGIG (reference sequence). Losses at the gene ends were 4 bases for V and 2 bases for J; bases not matched to a gene: 7. The CDR3 covers 14 residues. The CDR3, as DNA: TGTGCCTGGATCGGGAGACAGGGCAACACTGAAGCTTTCTTT. Translating gives CAWIGRQGNTEAFF.

This clone has just one count. The chain joins TRBV12-3 or TRBV12-4 to TRBJ2-1; 9 bases are shared with TRBD2. Losses at the gene ends were 5 bases for V and 10 bases for J; bases not matched to a gene: 6. The CDR3 extends over 13 amino acids. This chain's CDR3 is CASSLLGLAEQFF. Here the CDR3 DNA reads TGTGCCAGCAGTCTCCTAGGACTAGCGGAGCAGTTCTTC.

This chain joins TRBV20-1 and TRBJ2-7; possibly TRBD2 for D (6 bases). The V end lost 4 bases, the J end lost 6 bases, and 10 bases lay between the germline ends. The CDR3 totals 11 residues. The V gene's germline CDR1 is DFQATT and CDR2 SNEGSKA (reference sequence). In nucleotides, the CDR3 is TGCAGTGCTACCCAGGGAGGCGAGCAGTACGTC. It yields the protein CSATQGGEQYV.

The rearrangement uses TRBV7-2 and TRBJ1-4; D is ambiguous. CDR3 length equals 15 residues. The ends were cut back, 5 bases at V and 0 bases at J, with 10 bases in the middle. CDR1 and CDR2 (germline): SGHTA, FQGNSA. The CDR3 bases are TGTGCCAGCAGCCCTCAGATTGCAACTAATGAAAAACTGTTTTTT. Translated: CASSPQIATNEKLFF.

This clone was counted a few times. The J gene is TRBJ1-2, the V gene TRBV13; a weak D match, TRBD1 (6 bases). CDR1 and CDR2 from the germline V gene are PRHDT and FYEKMQ (reference sequence). The CDR3 runs to 13 residues. V was trimmed by 2 bases and J by 4 bases, leaving 8 bases between them. The CDR3 sequence is CASSLTGSYGYTF. The CDR3 DNA is TGTGCCAGCAGCTTAACAGGGAGCTATGGCTACACCTTC.

The genes are TRBV6-1 and TRBJ1-2; no definite D call. The length of the CDR3 is 13 residues. The germline V gene encodes CDR1 MNHNS and CDR2 SASEGT. V was cut by 2 bases and J by 1 base, with 5 bases left in between. The CDR3 DNA reads as TGTGCCAGCAGTGAATCACATAACTATGGCTACACCTTC. It specifies CASSESHNYGYTF.

This clone was recorded only once. V gene TRBV5-1 combines with J gene TRBJ1-4; D is undetermined. CDR1 is SGHRS, CDR2 YFSETQ, per germline. V lost 6 bases and J 9 bases, leaving 3 bases between the germline ends. This CDR3 is built from 9 residues. CDR3 residues: CASTKKLFF. CDR3 bases: TGCGCCAGCACCAAAAAACTGTTTTTT.